This TCR beta chain was captured by sequencing in a study of blood T cell repertoires in COVID-19. Study overall: Samples taken during acute and convalescent COVID-19 were collected in the United States, Italy and Spain. PBMCs, B-cell-depleted T cells, or T cells provided the cDNA or gDNA that made up the material.

Germline-derived CDR1 and CDR2 are SGDLS and YYNGEE. The CDR3 is 17 amino acids. Losses at the gene ends were 0 bases for V and 4 bases for J; bases not matched to a gene: 5. In the original processing: Reference gene primer amplification yielded estimated nucleated cell counts. Assay used: immunoSEQ multiplex PCR; TCRdb lists only in-frame clones, some missing. The V and J calls and clone size are taken from that table; D and trimming were inferred from the DNA. The table has some 99,000 clones, around 85% seen once. Specimen: peripheral blood. The sequence derives from a woman at least 80 years old with acute or convalescent COVID-19. This sequence joins TRBV9 and TRBJ2-1; 12 bases line up with TRBD2. The CDR3 DNA reads TGTGCCAGCAGCGTAGCGGCTAGCGGGGGGGTATACAATGAGCAGTTCTTC. It translates to CASSVAASGGVYNEQFF.